The entry below describes one TCR beta chain. No cognate antigen has been identified for it. It has no much larger one-base neighbor in the sample; base qualities were not kept. The sample comes from a study of blood T cell repertoires in COVID-19 (dated by TCRdb to the early 2020s). The study in broad terms: Collaborator samples came from the United States, Italy and Spain and covered acute and convalescent phases of COVID-19. The material from the prospective study consisted of cDNA or gDNA derived from T cells, B-cell-depleted T cells, or PBMCs. The dataset comprised deeply sampled blood TCRbeta repertoires from subjects exposed to, actively infected with, or recovered from COVID-19. The repertoires were made available in a free public database intended to serve as a resource for research on the immune response to SARS-CoV-2. Samples were obtained from the ongoing ImmuneRACE study (first 160 participants) and from roughly 1,300 subjects provided by 6 global collaborators. Nearly every sample came with metadata listing a de-identified subject ID, COVID-19 status, age in years and sex. Where available, HLA class I and class II types were taken from metadata supplied by the sample provider and were not determined by assay-based typing.

TCRbeta CDR3 regions were amplified from genomic DNA using the immunoSEQ Assay, a bias-controlled multiplex PCR. Under the source paper's analysis protocol: Nucleated cell counts per sample were estimated from amplification of reference gene primers within the assay. Sequence reads were collapsed and filtered to measure the absolute abundance of every unique TCRbeta CDR3 rearrangement. For each sample, productive Simpson clonality was calculated by taking the square root of Simpson's diversity index across productive rearrangements. As stored in TCRdb, this immuneACCESS dataset retains in-frame rearrangements with V and J assigned. A fraction of the clones does not appear; measured against another copy, unresolved V genes explain less than half of the discrepancy, and the remainder lacks a known reason. V, J and clone size derive from that table, while D and trimming were established from the DNA sequence. This sample holds around 340,000 clones; about 92% were observed only once. In total, the top ten clones hold 3% to 4% of the sample.

The paper's findings and limits, for the study overall: How much clinical and demographic metadata was included differed by source and by participant, and the metadata was provided uncurated.

One collaborating source in Seattle enrolled patients during active infection and followed them longitudinally through the course of disease. The collaborating institutions used their own protocols to collect whole blood in K2EDTA tubes. For TCRbeta analysis, collaborators shipped samples as frozen whole blood, isolated PBMCs, or DNA extracted from either of those sample types. Compared with germline, V lacks 4 bases and J lacks 2 bases; bases without a gene match: 12. CDR1 and CDR2, per the germline V gene, are SGHRS and YFSETQ. Taken from cysteine to phenylalanine, the CDR3 has 17 residues. The only DNA kept is the CDR3, 51 bases in frame from the first base.

This sequence originates from a woman aged 60-75 years with COVID-19, enrolled during active disease. The chain employs TRBV5-1 and TRBJ1-1; TRBD1 agrees with 9 junctional bases. Sequencing used peripheral blood. The nucleotides are TGCGCCAGCAGCCCCCAACCGACGGGACAGGGAAACACTGAAGCTTTCTTT. Its translation reads: CASSPQPTGQGNTEAFF.